Sequencing of this T cell receptor beta chain was carried out in a study of blood T cell repertoires in COVID-19. Study information: Acute and convalescent COVID-19 samples came from the United States, Italy and Spain.

As concerns this clone: The junction does not match germline at one end; this may be a read error.

Sequenced by immunoSEQ multiplex PCR; TCRdb stores in-frame clones only, minus some. The sample lists roughly 60,000 clones, about 76% seen once, with about 32% in the top ten. Germline V gene data show CDR1 as SGHTA and CDR2 as FQGNSA. This CDR3 comprises 15 residues. The sequenced sample consisted of peripheral blood. This chain joins TRBV7-2 and TRBJ1-2; tentative D call: TRBD1 (6 bases). The receptor was derived from a human donor in a cohort sampled during active COVID-19. CDR3 sequence: CASSPVRGRGDASSF. The CDR3 DNA reads as TGTGCCAGCAGCCCCGTTAGGGGCAGGGGTGATGCTTCTTCCTTC. The variable domain in full, with the rest retrieved from reference TRBV7-2 and TRBJ1-2, is GAGVSQSPSNKVTEKGKDVELRCDPISGHTALYWYRQSLGQGLEFLIYFQGNSAPDKSGLPSDRFSAERTGGSVSTLTIQRTQQEDSAVYLCASSPVRGRGDASSFGSGTRLTVV.